The T cell receptor beta chain described here comes from a study of STAT3 mutations in large granular lymphocyte leukemia (dated by TCRdb to between 2018 and 2020). Some background on the complete study: In roughly half of the longitudinally sequenced T-LGLL patients, canonical activating STAT3 mutations were detected. Over half of the T-LGLL patients were given one or more immunosuppressive therapy regimens, and approximately 37% of the treated patients had a hematologic response. To reconstruct clonal hierarchy and dynamics, serial deep sequencing of TCRbeta CDR3 and STAT3 was performed in patients with T-cell large granular lymphocyte leukemia. From an initial cohort of 207 LGL patients, eighteen representative T-LGLL cases were selected for longitudinal TCRbeta and STAT3 sequencing. As controls, the study also included longitudinal sequencing of a couple of patients with natural killer LGL leukemia. On average, sequencing was done at more than 3 time points per patient, with the number of samplings ranging from 2 to 8. The full study reports these points: Linking therapy response to changes in TCR clonal burden was complicated by variable intervals between samplings and by differing treatment regimens. The burden of the dominant TCR clone was higher than the STAT3 mutant burden in several patients, which suggests that the STAT3 mutation arose secondarily inside a clone that had already expanded. Because no samples were available when a clone first appeared, clonal expansion had to be inferred from samplings taken at other points. Because codominant clonotypes persisted in some patients, a small but highly pathogenic clone may have been missed. At least one immunodominant TCRbeta clonotype was identified in every T-LGLL patient, and multiple immunodominant subclonotypes were identified in about half of the T-LGLL patients. TCR clonotype switching after therapy was observed in about 35% of the 18 patients, and all newly emerging clones were found to be STAT3 wild type.

The CDR3 contains 14 residues, cysteine and valine counted. Only the CDR3 region is kept as DNA, spanning 42 bases read in frame from base 1. The germline V gene sets CDR1 to MDHEN and CDR2 to SYDVKM. V lost 5 bases and J lost 0 bases; the stretch between them is 11 bases long. An Illumina MiSeq was used to sequence the TCRbeta libraries, yielding an average of around 41,000 productive templates per sample. The immunoSEQ assay, which uses multiplex PCR amplification, was used to generate TCRbeta CDR3 libraries. From the authors' description of their analysis: Repertoire diversity was calculated as previously defined, with values near 0 taken to indicate extremely monoclonal samples. Drawn from immuneACCESS, this table holds only the in-frame rearrangements with V and J called that TCRdb kept. Clones are partly lost; checked studies trace under half to an unresolved V gene and leave the rest unexplained. V, J and clone size are those of that table, while D and trimming were read from the DNA. Counted in this sample were 10,000 to 15,000 clones; roughly 85% of them appeared once. The leading ten clones occupy less than 15% of the sample.

The same DNA, extracted from blood mononuclear cells, served for both TCR sequencing and STAT3 sequencing. In regard to this clone: Its antigen remains unidentified. The input lacks base qualities; no much larger clone sits a single base away.

The sample taken for sequencing was PBMCs. Here the chain combines TRBV28 and TRBJ2-7; the D gene is not confidently resolved. The sequence was obtained from a human donor with T large granular lymphocyte leukemia. Some clones in this sample may be carry-over from other donors' samples. The DNA reads as follows: TGTGCCAGCAGTGCCCCACAGAGCTCCTACGAGCAGTACGTC. Protein translation: CASSAPQSSYEQYV.